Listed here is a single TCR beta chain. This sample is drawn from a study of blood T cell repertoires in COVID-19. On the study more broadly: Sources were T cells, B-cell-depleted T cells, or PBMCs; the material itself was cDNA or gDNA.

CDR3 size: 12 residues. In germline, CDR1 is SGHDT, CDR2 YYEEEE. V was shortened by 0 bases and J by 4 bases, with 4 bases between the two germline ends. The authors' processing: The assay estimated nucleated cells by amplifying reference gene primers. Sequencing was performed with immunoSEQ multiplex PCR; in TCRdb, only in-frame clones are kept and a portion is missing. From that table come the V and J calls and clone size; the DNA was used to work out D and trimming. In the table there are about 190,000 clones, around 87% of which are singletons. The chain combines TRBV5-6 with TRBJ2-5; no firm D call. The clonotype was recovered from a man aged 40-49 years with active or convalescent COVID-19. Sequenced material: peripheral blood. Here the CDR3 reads CASSLARETQYF. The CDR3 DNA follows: TGTGCCAGCAGCTTGGCCCGAGAGACCCAGTACTTC.